The rows below give T cell receptor beta chains drawn from one sample of a study of blood T cells in healthy people across ages. TCRdb redid the calling of the 5' RACE reads with MiXCR, one entry per CDR3 protein. The profile shows more than 650,000 distinct CDR3 sequences, 20% to 25% of them singletons. The specimen sequenced was blood. These receptors all come from a man between 70 and 80 years old in good health. The CDR3 runs from the conserved cysteine through the conserved F or W. A D gene is named only where the DNA matches it firmly. For some rows the clone size is stated as once, few or many, or as a class when expanded; others skip it.

>TRBD2|NA|TRBJ2-5|TRBV12-3/TRBV12-4
CASSGLAVAETQYF
TGTGCCAGCAGTGGACTAGCGGTTGCTGAGACCCAGTACTTC
>NA|few|TRBJ2-3|TRBV20-1
CSARDPLADTQYF
TGCAGTGCTAGAGATCCCCTAGCAGATACGCAGTATTTT
>NA|NA|TRBJ2-1|TRBV9
CASSLGTLGSEQFF
TGTGCCAGCAGCCTCGGGACTCTGGGGAGTGAGCAGTTCTTC
>NA|NA|TRBJ2-1|TRBV27
CASATGRRNNEQFF
TGTGCCAGCGCAACCGGACGCAGGAACAATGAGCAGTTCTTC
>NA|NA|TRBJ2-1|TRBV6-1
CAVSPGTYNEQFF
TGTGCCGTCTCTCCCGGGACCTACAATGAGCAGTTCTTC
>NA|few|TRBJ1-1|TRBV5-1
CASSLVGQREAFF
TGCGCCAGCAGCTTGGTGGGACAAAGAGAAGCTTTCTTT
>NA|NA|TRBJ1-2|TRBV20-1
CSADDRSTNNYGYTF
TGCAGTGCCGACGACAGGAGCACTAATAACTATGGCTACACCTTC
>TRBD2|NA|TRBJ2-3|TRBV6-5
CASSLAGGITDTQYF
TGTGCCAGCAGTCTAGCGGGGGGCATCACAGATACGCAGTATTTT
>NA|NA|TRBJ2-1|TRBV7-9
CASSIPGTPVWNEQFF
TGTGCCAGCAGCATTCCCGGGACGCCCGTGTGGAATGAGCAGTTCTTC
>TRBD2|NA|TRBJ2-5|TRBV27
CASSSQRGGRETQYF
TGTGCCAGCAGTTCCCAGCGGGGGGGCAGGGAGACCCAGTACTTC
>TRBD1|few|TRBJ2-2|TRBV13
CASSRSGTGKSGELFF
TGTGCCAGCAGCCGCTCCGGGACAGGGAAGTCTGGGGAGCTGTTTTTT
>NA|NA|TRBJ1-2|TRBV6-4
CASSDSNRVRAIRLGTYYGYTF
TGTGCCAGCAGTGACTCGAATAGGGTCAGGGCAATACGGTTAGGGACCTACTATGGCTACACCTTC
>TRBD2|NA|TRBJ2-3|TRBV6-5
CASSLAETSSTDTQYF
TGTGCCAGCAGCCTAGCGGAGACCTCTAGCACAGATACGCAGTATTTT
>NA|few|TRBJ2-3|TRBV7-6
CASSPETYVRDTQYF
TGTGCCAGCAGCCCCGAGACTTATGTCAGGGATACGCAGTATTTT
>TRBD2|few|TRBJ2-1|TRBV11-3
CASSPRLAGLYNEQFF
TGTGCCAGCAGTCCCCGCCTAGCGGGACTTTACAATGAGCAGTTCTTC
>NA|few|TRBJ2-5|TRBV20-1
CSAKRVVETQYF
TGCAGTGCTAAAAGGGTTGTGGAGACCCAGTACTTC
>NA|NA|TRBJ1-1|TRBV5-1
CASSFLQGNTEAFF
TGCGCCAGCAGCTTCCTACAGGGCAACACTGAAGCTTTCTTT
>NA|few|TRBJ1-2|TRBV5-1
CASSLELSYGYTF
TGCGCCAGCAGCTTGGAACTGAGCTATGGCTACACCTTC
>TRBD1|few|TRBJ1-4|TRBV14
CASSQAQGVAEKLFF
TGTGCCAGCAGCCAAGCACAGGGGGTGGCTGAAAAACTGTTTTTT
>NA|NA|TRBJ2-2|TRBV27
CASSLSMAMNTGELFF
TGTGCCAGCAGTTTATCGATGGCCATGAACACCGGGGAGCTGTTTTTT
>NA|NA|TRBJ1-1|TRBV4-3
CASSQDRRLNTEAFF
TGCGCCAGCAGCCAAGACAGGAGATTGAACACTGAAGCTTTCTTT
>NA|few|TRBJ2-2|TRBV30
CAWEGGTGELFF
TGTGCCTGGGAAGGAGGCACCGGGGAGCTGTTTTTT
>NA|NA|TRBJ2-6|TRBV3-1
CASSQDPGYSGANVLTF
TGTGCCAGCAGCCAAGATCCTGGATACTCTGGGGCCAACGTCCTGACTTTC
>TRBD2|NA|TRBJ2-7|TRBV29-1
CSVAGLAGSEQYF
TGCAGCGTTGCGGGACTAGCGGGGAGCGAGCAGTACTTC
>NA|few|TRBJ1-5|TRBV7-8
CASSLVFGRGQGFQPQHF
TGTGCCAGCAGCTTAGTATTTGGACGGGGCCAGGGCTTTCAGCCCCAGCATTTT
>NA|NA|TRBJ1-1|TRBV15
CATSITQNTEAFF
TGTGCCACCAGCATAACACAGAACACTGAAGCTTTCTTT
>TRBD2|few|TRBJ2-1|TRBV5-1
CASSGTSQTEQFF
TGCGCCAGCAGCGGGACTAGTCAGACGGAGCAGTTCTTC
>TRBD2|NA|TRBJ2-1|TRBV12-3/TRBV12-4
CASSLVLAGDEQFF
TGTGCCAGCAGTTTAGTACTAGCGGGGGATGAGCAGTTCTTC
>TRBD2|NA|TRBJ2-1|TRBV12-3/TRBV12-4
CASSPGSSGAYNEQFF
TGTGCCAGCAGTCCCGGGAGTAGCGGGGCCTACAATGAGCAGTTCTTC
>NA|NA|TRBJ1-1|TRBV29-1
CSVDWRDTEAFF
TGCAGCGTTGACTGGCGGGACACTGAAGCTTTCTTT
>NA|few|TRBJ1-1|TRBV20-1
CSRGGSVSPEAFF
TGCAGTCGGGGGGGTAGCGTTAGTCCTGAAGCTTTCTTT
>NA|NA|TRBJ2-5|TRBV5-1
CASSLRVEFQETQYF
TGCGCCAGCAGCTTGCGGGTGGAATTCCAAGAGACCCAGTACTTC
>NA|few|TRBJ2-5|TRBV4-1
CASSQHRQETQYF
TGCGCCAGCAGCCAACATCGACAAGAGACCCAGTACTTC
>NA|few|TRBJ1-6|TRBV28
CASRRFGAGNSPLHF
TGTGCCAGCAGACGCTTCGGGGCTGGGAATTCACCCCTCCACTTT
>NA|NA|TRBJ2-3|TRBV7-9
CASSSPLVSPSTDTQYF
TGTGCCAGCAGCTCCCCCCTAGTTTCACCTAGCACAGATACGCAGTATTTT
>NA|NA|TRBJ1-2|TRBV7-9
CASSFESRGWNGYTF
TGTGCCAGCAGCTTTGAGTCGAGGGGATGGAATGGCTACACCTTC
>NA|once|TRBJ2-2|TRBV2
CASSEVSGVYTGELFF
TGTGCCAGCAGTGAGGTTTCCGGGGTGTACACCGGGGAGCTGTTTTTT
>NA|NA|TRBJ1-2|TRBV5-1
CASSLAGADGYTF
TGCGCCAGCAGCTTGGCAGGGGCTGATGGCTACACCTTC
>TRBD2|few|TRBJ2-1|TRBV20-1
CSVAGVSYNEQFF
TGCAGCGTAGCGGGAGTCTCCTACAATGAGCAGTTCTTC
>NA|NA|TRBJ1-1|TRBV21-1
CASSKALGQGRDTEAFF
TGTGCCAGCAGCAAAGCGCTGGGACAGGGGCGGGACACTGAAGCTTTCTTT
>NA|few|TRBJ2-5|TRBV14
CASSQPRGGETQYF
TGTGCCAGCAGCCAACCTAGGGGCGGAGAGACCCAGTACTTC
>NA|many|TRBJ2-3|TRBV9
CASSVGDTQYF
TGTGCCAGCAGCGTCGGGGATACGCAGTATTTT
>TRBD1|NA|TRBJ1-2|TRBV27
CASSRRNPGQNSYGYTF
TGTGCCAGCAGTCGTCGAAACCCGGGACAGAATTCCTATGGCTACACCTTC
>NA|few|TRBJ2-1|TRBV15
CATSRESPLNEQFF
TGTGCCACCAGCAGAGAGTCCCCTCTCAATGAGCAGTTCTTC
>TRBD2|many|TRBJ2-3|TRBV6-1
CASSGTSGGADTQYF
TGTGCCAGCAGTGGGACTAGCGGGGGGGCAGATACGCAGTATTTT
>TRBD2|few|TRBJ2-7|TRBV20-1
CSARDLTRGVSYEQYF
TGCAGTGCTAGAGATCTCACGCGGGGGGTTTCCTACGAGCAGTACTTC
>NA|NA|TRBJ1-5|TRBV6-2/TRBV6-3
CASSYHPSRVRSQPQHF
TGTGCCAGCAGTTACCATCCGAGTAGGGTTAGAAGTCAGCCCCAGCATTTT
>NA|NA|TRBJ2-1|TRBV6-5
CASSYSFRAGNGGTEQFF
TGTGCCAGCAGTTACTCTTTCAGGGCTGGAAACGGAGGGACTGAGCAGTTCTTC